A selection of T cell receptor beta chains follows, all from one sample in a study of T-cell reconstitution after alpha-beta-depleted transplantation in children. TCRdb used MiXCR to reprocess the PCR reads, holding one entry per CDR3 protein. The sample has about 580,000 distinct CDR3 sequences, under 25% seen once. Sequenced here: PBMCs, mostly from graft donor cells, sampled 360 days after TCRalphabeta/CD19-depleted stem cell transplant. The receptors were sampled from a boy younger than two who had a stem cell transplant for acute myeloid leukemia, so the T cells may come from the graft donor. CDR3s leave out the opening cysteine and the closing phenylalanine or tryptophan. Each record gives: CDR3 length, V gene, CDR3 protein.

14 TRBV15 ATSTRQVSSYNEQF
12 TRBV7-9 ASSQVGEPTEAF
12 TRBV6-4 ASSDQTRGYGYT
9 TRBV27 ASSGRAGQF
17 TRBV28 ASSFDGSPGTGFSYEQY
9 TRBV20-1 SASQGYTIY
15 TRBV3-1 ASSQDGVRASWNEQF
12 TRBV20-1 SAGLGGRNQPQH
11 TRBV29-1 SVEGAPADTQY
16 TRBV12-3/TRBV12-4 ASIPTGSLTSGANVLT
12 TRBV20-1 SARARTAFYEQY
13 TRBV6-5 ASSYGGGVRREQF
11 TRBV6-2/TRBV6-3 ASSWLAPNEQF
12 TRBV7-8 ASSQREGGTEAF
17 TRBV7-8 ASSSEVARDRGTNQPQH
10 TRBV20-1 SERGRGNIQY
10 TRBV30 AWSRVFYEQY
11 TRBV20-1 SATPLRFGELF
17 TRBV24-1 ATSVLVHTDPSGANVLT
11 TRBV5-6 ASSQGGAETQY
9 TRBV3-1 ASSWTGGYT
11 TRBV9 ASSVDTSYEQY
13 TRBV28 ASSLVPLNTGELF
11 TRBV29-1 SVEIGGNSPLH
13 TRBV20-1 SANPQVGLYNEQF
13 TRBV4-2 ASSQERAAYNEQF
13 TRBV6-2/TRBV6-3 ASGPLAGVQETQY
12 TRBV3-1 AAGGGINTGELF
14 TRBV7-2 ASSKTFSGAEDTQY
13 TRBV20-1 SADAPDENYNEQF
16 TRBV11-2 ASSKPPGQGGLTDTQY
12 TRBV12-3/TRBV12-4 ASSPNSDRETQY
12 TRBV20-1 SAPLRAAKNIQY
13 TRBV7-6 ASSPRTRPYNEQF
13 TRBV15 ATSRDVGDTGELF
16 TRBV5-1 ASSLVSGYFPSTDTQY
13 TRBV12-3/TRBV12-4 ASSYRGFSTDTQY
10 TRBV6-6 ASSYSNEKLF
8 TRBV12-3/TRBV12-4 ASSPGEAF
14 TRBV20-1 SARGTGDFYNSPLH
15 TRBV6-2/TRBV6-3 ASSFPDLEIRRGTQY
14 TRBV2 ASSLTSDRSYNEQF
13 TRBV5-5 ASSLTGVSYNEQF
10 TRBV25-1 ASSAPRYGYT
14 TRBV29-1 SVEGTSGSSYNEQF
15 TRBV9 ASSVGTGGWKGNEQF
11 TRBV12-3/TRBV12-4 ASTPTSYTGAF
12 TRBV11-3 ASSAENEQETQY
13 TRBV6-5 ASSYGAGDYNEQF
12 TRBV28 ASSLDSVVETQY
13 TRBV15 ATSRDPQGGEKLF
14 TRBV12-3/TRBV12-4 ASSFTATGLDSPLH
12 TRBV28 ASSLGDREETQY
15 TRBV7-8 ASSLGQAGSSSYEQY
11 TRBV11-2 ASSRGGLQPQH